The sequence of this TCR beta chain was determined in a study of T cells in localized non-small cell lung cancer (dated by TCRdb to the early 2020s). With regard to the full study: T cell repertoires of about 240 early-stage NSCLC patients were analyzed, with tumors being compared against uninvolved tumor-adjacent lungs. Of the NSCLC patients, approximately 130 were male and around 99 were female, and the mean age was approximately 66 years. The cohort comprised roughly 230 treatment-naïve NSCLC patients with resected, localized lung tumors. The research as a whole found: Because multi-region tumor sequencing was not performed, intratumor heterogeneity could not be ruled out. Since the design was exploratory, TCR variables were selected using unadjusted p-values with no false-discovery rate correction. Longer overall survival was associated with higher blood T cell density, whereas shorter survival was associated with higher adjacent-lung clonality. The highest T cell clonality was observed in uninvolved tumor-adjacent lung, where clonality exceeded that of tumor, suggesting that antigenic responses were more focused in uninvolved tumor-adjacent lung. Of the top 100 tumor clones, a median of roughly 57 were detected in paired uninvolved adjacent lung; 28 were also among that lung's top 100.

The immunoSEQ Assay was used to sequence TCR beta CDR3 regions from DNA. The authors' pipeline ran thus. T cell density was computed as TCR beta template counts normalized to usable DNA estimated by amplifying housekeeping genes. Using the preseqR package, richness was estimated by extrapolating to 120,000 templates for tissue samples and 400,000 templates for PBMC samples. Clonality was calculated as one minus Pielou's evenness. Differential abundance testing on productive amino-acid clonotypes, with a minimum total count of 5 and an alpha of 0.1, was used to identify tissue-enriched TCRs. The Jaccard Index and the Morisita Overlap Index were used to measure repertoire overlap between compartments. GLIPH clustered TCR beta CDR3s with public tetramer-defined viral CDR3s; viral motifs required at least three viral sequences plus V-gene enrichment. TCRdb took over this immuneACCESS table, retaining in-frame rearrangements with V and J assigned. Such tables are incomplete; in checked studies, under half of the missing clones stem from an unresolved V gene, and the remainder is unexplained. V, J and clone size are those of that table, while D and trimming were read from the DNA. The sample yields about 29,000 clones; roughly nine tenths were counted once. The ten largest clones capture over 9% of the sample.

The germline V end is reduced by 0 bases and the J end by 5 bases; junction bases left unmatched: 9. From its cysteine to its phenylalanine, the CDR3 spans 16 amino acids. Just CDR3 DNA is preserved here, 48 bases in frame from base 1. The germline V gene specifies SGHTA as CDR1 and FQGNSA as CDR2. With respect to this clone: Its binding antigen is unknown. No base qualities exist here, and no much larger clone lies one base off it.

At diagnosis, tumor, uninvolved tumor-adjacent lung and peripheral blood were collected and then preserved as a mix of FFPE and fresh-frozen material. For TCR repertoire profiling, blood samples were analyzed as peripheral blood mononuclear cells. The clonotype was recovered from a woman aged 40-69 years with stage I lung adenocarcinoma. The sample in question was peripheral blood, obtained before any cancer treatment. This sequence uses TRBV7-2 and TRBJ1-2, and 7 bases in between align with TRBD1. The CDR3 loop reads CASSLAYDRVEYGYTF. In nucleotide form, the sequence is TGTGCCAGCAGCTTAGCATACGACAGGGTAGAGTATGGCTACACCTTC.